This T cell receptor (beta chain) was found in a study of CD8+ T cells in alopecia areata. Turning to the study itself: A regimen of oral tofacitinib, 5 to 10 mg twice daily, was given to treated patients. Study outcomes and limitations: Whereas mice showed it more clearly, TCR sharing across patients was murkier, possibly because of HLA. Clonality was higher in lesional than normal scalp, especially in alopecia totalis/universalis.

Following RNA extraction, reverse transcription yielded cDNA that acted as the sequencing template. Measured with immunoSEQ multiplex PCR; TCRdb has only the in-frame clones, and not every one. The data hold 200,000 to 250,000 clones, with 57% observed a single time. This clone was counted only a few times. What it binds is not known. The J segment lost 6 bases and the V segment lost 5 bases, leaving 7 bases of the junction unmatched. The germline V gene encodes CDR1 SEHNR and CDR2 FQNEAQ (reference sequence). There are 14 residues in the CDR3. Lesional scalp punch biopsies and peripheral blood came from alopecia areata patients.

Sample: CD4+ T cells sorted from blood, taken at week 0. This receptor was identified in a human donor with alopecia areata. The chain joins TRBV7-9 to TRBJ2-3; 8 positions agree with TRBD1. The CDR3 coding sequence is TGTGCCAGCAGCGTACAGGGGGGAGAGGATACGCAGTATTTT. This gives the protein CASSVQGGEDTQYF. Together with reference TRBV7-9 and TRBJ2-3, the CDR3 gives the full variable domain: DTGVSQNPRHKITKRGQNVTFRCDPISEHNRLYWYRQTLGQGPEFLTYFQNEAQLEKSRLLSDRFSAERPKGSFSTLEIQRTEQGDSAMYLCASSVQGGEDTQYFGPGTRLTVL.